This T cell receptor (beta chain) was sequenced for a study of tissue T cells after allogeneic stem cell transplantation. Looking at the study overall: Patients with graft-versus-host disease had grafts: several unmodified, three CD34-selected and T-cell-depleted.

This clone appeared a few times. Autopsy tissues included GI tract, liver, skin and lymphoid organs. Sequencing of TCRbeta CDR3 at survey depth gave sequences and template counts. Profiling relied on immunoSEQ multiplex PCR, and the TCRdb table lists in-frame clones only, not all of them. In the table there are some 280 clones, around 75% of which are singletons. Sequencing used ileal tissue, obtained at autopsy. The source is a female patient between 40 and 69 years old with steroid-refractory graft-versus-host disease after an allogeneic stem cell transplant. The T cells may partly be graft donor cells.

The CDR3 coding sequence is TGTGCCAGCAGGAGTAGCTCCTACAATGAGCAGTTCTTC. This translates into CASRSSSYNEQFF. The V gene is TRBV6-5, the J gene TRBJ2-1; D is undetermined. CDR3 length: 13 amino acids. V gave up 6 bases and J gave up 0 bases, with 6 bases separating them. From germline, CDR1 is MNHEY and CDR2 SVGAGI.